This T cell receptor (beta chain) was retrieved from a study of T cells after yellow fever vaccination (dated 2019 in TCRdb). About the investigation overall: The SMART-Seq v4 Ultra Low Input RNA kit was used to prepare libraries from fractions with low cell numbers. To follow T-cell clones before and after primary and booster YFV17D yellow fever vaccination, bulk TCR alpha and beta repertoires were sequenced over time. Two healthy male donors, one aged 18 to 30 and one aged 30 to 39 years, were included in the cohort. Blood was collected at multiple timepoints before and after primary and secondary immunization, and bulk PBMC replicates and cell subsets were isolated. Overall results and qualifications from the work: A small fraction of clonotypes showed up in both the CD4 and CD8 compartments, probably as a result of convergent recombination. The study included only two donors, which limits how far the findings can be generalized. Most clones expanded after primary vaccination were re-detected after the booster (around 96% of CD4 and approximately 85% of CD8), suggesting broad memory maintenance. FACS-sorted repertoires could contain abundant contaminating clonotypes from the bulk population, so computational filtering was required. The secondary T-cell response was weaker than the primary response but faster, peaking on day 5 instead of day 15.

Instrument used: Illumina NovaSeq 6000. TCR cDNA was made using 5'RACE template switching, a step that added a universal primer site and unique molecular identifiers. Priming of cDNA synthesis was performed from both the TCR alpha and TCR beta constant segments. Library amplification used two PCR steps, and the second PCR step added sample barcodes and sequencing adapters. Sequencing of the libraries was done on either Illumina HiSeq 2500 (2x100 bp) or NovaSeq (2x150 bp). As for the original processing: MIGEC was used to demultiplex reads and collapse the reads into UMI consensus sequences, and MiXCR was used for V(D)J alignment. Vaccine-responding clonotypes were identified with edgeR using replicate PBMC samples, with FDR below 0.01 and a log2 fold change above 5 up to day 15 being required. Each bulk clonotype was labeled CD4 or CD8 based on which sequenced repertoire, CD4 or CD8, contained the clonotype at higher abundance. The public reads were run again by TCRdb, first through fastp at Q25 and then through MiXCR, and only productive beta chains were kept. Every entry covers one CDR3 protein and lists the most common genes and DNA from its rows. V and J calls and clone size were set by TCRdb, not the authors. For this sample the table gives hundreds of thousands of distinct CDR3 sequences, of which roughly a sixth were detected only once. Roughly a sixth of the sample lies in the top ten.

Notes on this clonotype: It has no known antigen specificity. No qualities accompany the bases; no much larger clone lies one base away.

The treatment or condition label, read with the paper, signifies: live attenuated yellow fever vaccine strain. At each blood-draw timepoint, two biological replicates of bulk PBMCs were obtained. A standard Ficoll-Paque protocol was used to isolate PBMCs from peripheral blood. TriZol was used to extract RNA from bulk PBMCs, CD4 and CD8 fractions, and dextramer-positive and dextramer-negative fractions. V was cut back by 4 bases and J by 1 base, leaving a gap of 17 bases between them. Measured from the cysteine to the phenylalanine, the CDR3 is 18 residues long. The sequence is cut down to CDR3 DNA, 54 bases in frame from base 1.

Sequencing used PBMCs, obtained before the yellow fever booster vaccination. The source of this sequence is a man in his late teens or twenties who received the YFV17D yellow fever vaccine. The V and J segments used are TRBV12-3 or TRBV12-4 and TRBJ1-6; tentative D gene TRBD1, with 5 bases matching. Read as DNA, the sequence is TGTGCCAGCAGTTCTTCTTGGGCTTGGGGGTCCTATAATTCACCCCTCCACTTT. It specifies CASSSSWAWGSYNSPLHF.